This T cell receptor (beta chain) was sequenced in a study of CD8 T cells in ankylosing spondylitis. Study observations and caveats: Before this, some motif variants had been reported in reactive arthritis synovial fluid and blood. Disease-associated clonotypes exhibited CD8+ identity and were relatively infrequent in peripheral blood. It was reported that disease-linked clones were significantly enriched in matched ankylosing spondylitis synovial fluid.

Quantitative 5'-RACE with molecular barcodes was used to make the TCR beta libraries. One entry per CDR3 protein results from TCRdb running MiXCR on the 5' RACE reads. The data hold around 180,000 distinct CDR3 sequences, with 18% observed a single time. This clonotype was detected once. Its matching antigen is unknown. J was trimmed by 13 bases and V by 4 bases; bases with no gene match: 14. This CDR3 comprises 16 residues. Germline CDR1 is SGHNT and CDR2 is YENEEA. What was sequenced was blood, either unsorted or a sorted T cell fraction (not recorded which). This clonotype was sampled from a male donor under 30 with ankylosing spondylitis or in good health (not recorded which). V is TRBV11-3 and J is TRBJ2-4; 12 bases are shared with TRBD1. As DNA, the CDR3 is TGTGCCAGCAGCTCAGAGGGGACAGGGGGCGCAATACGCCAGTACTTC. Translation: CASSSEGTGGAIRQYF.